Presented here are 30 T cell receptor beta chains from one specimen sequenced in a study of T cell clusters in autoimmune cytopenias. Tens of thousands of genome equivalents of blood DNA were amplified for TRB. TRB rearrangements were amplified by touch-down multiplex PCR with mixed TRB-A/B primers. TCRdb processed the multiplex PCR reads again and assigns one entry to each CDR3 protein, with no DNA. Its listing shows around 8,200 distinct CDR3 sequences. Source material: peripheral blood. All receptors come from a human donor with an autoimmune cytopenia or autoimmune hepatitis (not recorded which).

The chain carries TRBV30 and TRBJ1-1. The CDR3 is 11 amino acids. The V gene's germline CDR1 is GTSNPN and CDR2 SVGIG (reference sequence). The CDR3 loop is CAWEGVPEAFF.

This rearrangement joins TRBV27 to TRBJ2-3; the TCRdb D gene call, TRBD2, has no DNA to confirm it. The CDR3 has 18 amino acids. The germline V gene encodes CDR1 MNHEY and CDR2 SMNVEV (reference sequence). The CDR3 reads CASSLHRTSGRPTDTQYF.

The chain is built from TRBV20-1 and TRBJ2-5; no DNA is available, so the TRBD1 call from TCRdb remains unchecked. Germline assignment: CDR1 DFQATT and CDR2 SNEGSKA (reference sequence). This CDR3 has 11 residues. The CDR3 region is CSATLGETQYF.

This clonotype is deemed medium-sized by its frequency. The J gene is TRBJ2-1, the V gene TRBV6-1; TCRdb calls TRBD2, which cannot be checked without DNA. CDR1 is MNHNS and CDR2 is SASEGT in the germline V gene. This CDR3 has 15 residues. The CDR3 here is CASSEVAGGYNEQFF.

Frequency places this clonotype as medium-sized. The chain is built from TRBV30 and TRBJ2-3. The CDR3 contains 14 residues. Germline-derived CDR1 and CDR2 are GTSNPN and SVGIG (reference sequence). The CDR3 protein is CAWNSGMGTDTQYF.

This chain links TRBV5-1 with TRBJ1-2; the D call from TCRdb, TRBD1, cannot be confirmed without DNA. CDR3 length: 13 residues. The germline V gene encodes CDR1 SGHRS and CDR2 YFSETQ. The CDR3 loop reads CASSLGTLYGYTF. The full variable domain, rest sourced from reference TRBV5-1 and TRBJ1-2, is KAGVTQTPRYLIKTRGQQVTLSCSPISGHRSVSWYQQTPGQGLQFLFEYFSETQRNKGNFPGRFSGRQFSNSRSEMNVSTLELGDSALYLCASSLGTLYGYTFGSGTRLTVV.

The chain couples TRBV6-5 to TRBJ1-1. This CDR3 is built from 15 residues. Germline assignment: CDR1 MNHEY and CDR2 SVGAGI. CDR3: CASSLTDNVNTEAFF.

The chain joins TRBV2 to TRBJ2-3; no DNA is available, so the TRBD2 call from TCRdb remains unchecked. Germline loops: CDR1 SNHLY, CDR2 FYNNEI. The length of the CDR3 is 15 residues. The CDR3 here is CASSEIGGSPDTQYF. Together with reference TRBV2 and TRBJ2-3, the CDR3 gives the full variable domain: EPEVTQTPSHQVTQMGQEVILRCVPISNHLYFYWYRQILGQKVEFLVSFYNNEISEKSEIFDDQFSVERPDGSNFTLKIRSTKLEDSAMYFCASSEIGGSPDTQYFGPGTRLTVL.

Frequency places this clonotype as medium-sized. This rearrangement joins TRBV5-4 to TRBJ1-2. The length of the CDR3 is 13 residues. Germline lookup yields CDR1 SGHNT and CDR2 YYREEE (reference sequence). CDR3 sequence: CASSFSTAYGYTF.

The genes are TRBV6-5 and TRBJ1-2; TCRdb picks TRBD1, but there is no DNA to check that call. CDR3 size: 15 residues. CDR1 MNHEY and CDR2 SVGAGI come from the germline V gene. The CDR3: CASSYAGRDNDGYTF.

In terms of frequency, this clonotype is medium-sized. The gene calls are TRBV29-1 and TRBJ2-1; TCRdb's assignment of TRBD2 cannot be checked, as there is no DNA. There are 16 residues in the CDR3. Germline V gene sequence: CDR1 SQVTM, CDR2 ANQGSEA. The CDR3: CSGTGGASGSRNEQFF.

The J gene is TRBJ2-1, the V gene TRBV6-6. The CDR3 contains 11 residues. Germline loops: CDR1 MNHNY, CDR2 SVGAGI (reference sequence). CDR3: CASSLLNEQFF.

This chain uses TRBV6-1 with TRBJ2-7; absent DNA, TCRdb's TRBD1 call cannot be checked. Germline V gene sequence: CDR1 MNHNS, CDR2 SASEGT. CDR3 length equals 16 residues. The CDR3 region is CASSEAGGSQGDEQYF.

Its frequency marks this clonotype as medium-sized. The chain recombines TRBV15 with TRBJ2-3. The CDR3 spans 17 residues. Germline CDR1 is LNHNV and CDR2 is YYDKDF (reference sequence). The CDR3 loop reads CATSRDGGAASTDTQYF.

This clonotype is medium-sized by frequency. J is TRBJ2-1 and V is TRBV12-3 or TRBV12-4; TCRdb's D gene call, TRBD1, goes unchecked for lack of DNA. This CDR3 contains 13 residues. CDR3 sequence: CASSYRVGDEQFF.

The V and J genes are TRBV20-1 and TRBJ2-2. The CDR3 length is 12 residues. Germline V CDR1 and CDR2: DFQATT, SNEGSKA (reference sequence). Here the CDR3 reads CSARDDMGEAFF.

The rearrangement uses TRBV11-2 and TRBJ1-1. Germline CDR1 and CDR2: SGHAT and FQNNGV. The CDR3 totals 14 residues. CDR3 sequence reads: CASSLVRGFTEAFF.

The CDR3: CASSSNPGEPQHF. The chain joins TRBV27 to TRBJ1-5; the TCRdb D gene call, TRBD1, has no DNA to confirm it. The CDR3 contains 13 residues. Germline CDR1 is MNHEY and CDR2 is SMNVEV (reference sequence).

This CDR3 reads CASSRTGNLNYEQYF. The rearrangement uses TRBV6-5 and TRBJ2-7; TCRdb's D call, TRBD1, is unchecked because there is no DNA. CDR3 length equals 15 residues. The germline V gene encodes CDR1 MNHEY and CDR2 SVGAGI.

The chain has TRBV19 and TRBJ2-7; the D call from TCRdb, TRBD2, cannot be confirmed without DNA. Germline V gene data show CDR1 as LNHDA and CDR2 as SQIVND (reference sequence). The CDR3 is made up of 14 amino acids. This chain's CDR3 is CASSMTSGSYEQYF.

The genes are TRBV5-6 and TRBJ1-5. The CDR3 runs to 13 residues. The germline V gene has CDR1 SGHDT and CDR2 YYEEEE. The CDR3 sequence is CASSLDRDQPQHF.

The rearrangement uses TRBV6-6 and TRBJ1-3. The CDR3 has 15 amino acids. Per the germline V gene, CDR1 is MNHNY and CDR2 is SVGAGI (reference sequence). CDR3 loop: CASTRRGGTGNTIYF.

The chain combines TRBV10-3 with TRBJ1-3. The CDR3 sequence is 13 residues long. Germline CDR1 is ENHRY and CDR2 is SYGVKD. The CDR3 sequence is CAISEASGNTIYF.

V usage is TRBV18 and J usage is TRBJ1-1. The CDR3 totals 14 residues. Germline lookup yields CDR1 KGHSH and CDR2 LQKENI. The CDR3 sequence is CASSPNTQNTEAFF.

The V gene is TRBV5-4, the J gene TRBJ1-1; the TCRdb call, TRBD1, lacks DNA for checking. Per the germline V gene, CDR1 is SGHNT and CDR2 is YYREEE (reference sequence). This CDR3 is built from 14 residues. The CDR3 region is CASSSRGPNTEAFF.

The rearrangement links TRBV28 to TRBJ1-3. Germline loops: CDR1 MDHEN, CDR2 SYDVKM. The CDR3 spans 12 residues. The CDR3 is CASSQSGNTIYF.

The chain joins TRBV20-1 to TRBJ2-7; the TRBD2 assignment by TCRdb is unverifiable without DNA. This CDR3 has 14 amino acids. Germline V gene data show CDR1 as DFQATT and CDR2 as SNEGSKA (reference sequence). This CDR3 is CSASLRESFSEQYF.

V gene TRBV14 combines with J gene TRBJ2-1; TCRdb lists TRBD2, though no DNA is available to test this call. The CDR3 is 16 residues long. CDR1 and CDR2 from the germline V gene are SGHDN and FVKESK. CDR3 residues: CASSFNRREGYNEQFF.

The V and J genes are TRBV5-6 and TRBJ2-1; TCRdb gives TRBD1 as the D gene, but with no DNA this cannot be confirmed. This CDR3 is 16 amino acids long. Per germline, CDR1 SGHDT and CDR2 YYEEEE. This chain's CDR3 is CASSLGAARGDDEQFF.

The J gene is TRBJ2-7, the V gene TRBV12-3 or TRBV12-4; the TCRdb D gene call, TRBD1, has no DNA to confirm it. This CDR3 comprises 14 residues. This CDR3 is CASSPNQGSYEQYF.